The rows below give T cell receptor beta chains drawn from one sample of a study of OX40 agonist ivuxolimab in advanced cancers. The method was immunoSEQ multiplex PCR; TCRdb's version includes in-frame clones alone and lacks a portion of them. The sample has around 64,000 clones; about 83% are singletons. Specimen: CD4+ or CD8+ T cells sorted from blood, collected in a trial of the OX40 agonist ivuxolimab. These TCRs come from an adult with an advanced solid tumor such as melanoma, head and neck, liver or kidney cancer. Both conserved end residues are part of each CDR3. The order of the fields is clone size, V gene, D gene, J gene, CDR3 DNA, CDR3 protein. A D gene is named only where the DNA matches it firmly. Not every row has a clone size; where given, it reads once, few, many or a size class.

abundance: once; v_gene: TRBV7-3; d_gene: -; j_gene: TRBJ1-3; CDR3nt: TGTGCCAGCAGCTCCGCCTCTGGAAACACCATATATTTT; CDR3aa: CASSSASGNTIYF
abundance: once; v_gene: TRBV28; d_gene: -; j_gene: TRBJ2-1; CDR3nt: TGTGCCAGCAGTTTAGGTAGGGGTGAGCAGTTCTTC; CDR3aa: CASSLGRGEQFF
abundance: -; v_gene: TRBV5-4; d_gene: -; j_gene: TRBJ2-7; CDR3nt: TGTGCCAGCAGCTTGGCGGCAGGGGAAGGGTACGAGCAGTACTTC; CDR3aa: CASSLAAGEGYEQYF
abundance: few; v_gene: TRBV7-9; d_gene: -; j_gene: TRBJ1-1; CDR3nt: TGTGCCAGCAGCCGTACAGCCGAAGCTTTCTTT; CDR3aa: CASSRTAEAFF
abundance: once; v_gene: TRBV2; d_gene: -; j_gene: TRBJ1-1; CDR3nt: TGTGCCAGCGCCCCAAGACAGGCGACCATGAACACTGAAGCTTTCTTT; CDR3aa: CASAPRQATMNTEAFF
abundance: -; v_gene: TRBV18; d_gene: -; j_gene: TRBJ1-3; CDR3nt: TGTGCCAGCTCACCAAACTCTGGCAGCGTCTCTGGAAACACCATATATTTT; CDR3aa: CASSPNSGSVSGNTIYF
abundance: -; v_gene: TRBV7-6; d_gene: -; j_gene: TRBJ2-1; CDR3nt: TGTGCCAGCAGCGGGCGGGGGCGGAACCGTAATGAGCAGTTCTTC; CDR3aa: CASSGRGRNRNEQFF
abundance: -; v_gene: TRBV7-3; d_gene: -; j_gene: TRBJ2-2; CDR3nt: TGTGCCCCCGGAGGGCCAAACGGGGAGCTGTTTTTT; CDR3aa: CAPGGPNGELFF
abundance: once; v_gene: TRBV11-1; d_gene: TRBD1; j_gene: TRBJ1-3; CDR3nt: TGTGCCAGCAGCACCCGGGACAGGGAACACACCATATATTTT; CDR3aa: CASSTRDREHTIYF
abundance: -; v_gene: TRBV6-1; d_gene: -; j_gene: TRBJ1-5; CDR3nt: TGTGCCAGCAGTGAATCCGGGACACGCCAATATAGCAATCAGCCCCAGCATTTT; CDR3aa: CASSESGTRQYSNQPQHF
abundance: -; v_gene: TRBV6-4; d_gene: -; j_gene: TRBJ1-2; CDR3nt: TGTGCCAGCAGTGCAAGAGGGGACGGTGGCTACACCTTC; CDR3aa: CASSARGDGGYTF
abundance: -; v_gene: TRBV7-9; d_gene: -; j_gene: TRBJ2-3; CDR3nt: TGTGCCAGCAGCTTAGGGGTTTCCCCAGATACGCAGTATTTT; CDR3aa: CASSLGVSPDTQYF
abundance: -; v_gene: TRBV11-2; d_gene: -; j_gene: TRBJ2-7; CDR3nt: TGTGCCAGCAGCTTAGTAGGCGGATACGAGCAGTACTTC; CDR3aa: CASSLVGGYEQYF
abundance: -; v_gene: TRBV5-1; d_gene: -; j_gene: TRBJ2-1; CDR3nt: TGCGCCAGCAGCCCCCACTGGGGGGGCGAAAATGAGCAGTTCTTC; CDR3aa: CASSPHWGGENEQFF
abundance: -; v_gene: TRBV9; d_gene: TRBD2; j_gene: TRBJ2-3; CDR3nt: TGTGCCAGCAGCGAGACTAGCGGGGGAACAGATACGCAGTATTTT; CDR3aa: CASSETSGGTDTQYF
abundance: -; v_gene: TRBV6-5; d_gene: -; j_gene: TRBJ1-4; CDR3nt: TGTGCCAGCAGTTTCCTCCGTCCAGCAACTAATGAAAAACTGTTTTTT; CDR3aa: CASSFLRPATNEKLFF
abundance: -; v_gene: TRBV2; d_gene: -; j_gene: TRBJ1-2; CDR3nt: TGTGCCAGCAGACGGAACTACCTGAGGGACTCTAACTATGGCTACACCTTC; CDR3aa: CASRRNYLRDSNYGYTF
abundance: -; v_gene: TRBV9; d_gene: -; j_gene: TRBJ1-2; CDR3nt: TGTGCCAGCAGCGGAGACAGGTTGGTGAGGGATGGCTACACCTTC; CDR3aa: CASSGDRLVRDGYTF
abundance: few; v_gene: TRBV5-1; d_gene: TRBD2; j_gene: TRBJ2-7; CDR3nt: TGCGCCAGCAGCTCGGGACTAGTCTACGAGCAGTACTTC; CDR3aa: CASSSGLVYEQYF
abundance: -; v_gene: TRBV28; d_gene: -; j_gene: TRBJ2-7; CDR3nt: TGTGCCAGCAGTTTATCTGGTTACGAGCAGTACTTC; CDR3aa: CASSLSGYEQYF
abundance: once; v_gene: TRBV9; d_gene: -; j_gene: TRBJ2-5; CDR3nt: TGTGCCAGCAGCTGGGGGCCGGGGGAGACCCAGTACTTC; CDR3aa: CASSWGPGETQYF
abundance: -; v_gene: TRBV11-2; d_gene: -; j_gene: TRBJ1-1; CDR3nt: TGTGCCAGCAGCTCGCAGGGGAACACTGAAGCTTTCTTT; CDR3aa: CASSSQGNTEAFF
abundance: -; v_gene: TRBV30; d_gene: -; j_gene: TRBJ2-6; CDR3nt: TGTGCCTGGACCCCCTCTGGGGCCAACGTCCTGACTTTC; CDR3aa: CAWTPSGANVLTF
abundance: -; v_gene: TRBV5-1; d_gene: TRBD2; j_gene: TRBJ2-1; CDR3nt: TGCGCCAGCAGCTTTGCGGGGGACTCTAAGTTCTTC; CDR3aa: CASSFAGDSKFF
abundance: -; v_gene: TRBV5-6; d_gene: -; j_gene: TRBJ1-3; CDR3nt: TGTGCCAGCAGCTTTCGATCGGAAAACACCATATATTTT; CDR3aa: CASSFRSENTIYF
abundance: -; v_gene: TRBV6-6; d_gene: -; j_gene: TRBJ2-5; CDR3nt: TGTGCCAGCAGACCTCGGGACTTCAGGGAGACCCAGTACTTC; CDR3aa: CASRPRDFRETQYF
abundance: -; v_gene: TRBV10-2; d_gene: -; j_gene: TRBJ2-3; CDR3nt: TGCGCCAGCAGTGAGTCGGCGGATACGCAGTATTTT; CDR3aa: CASSESADTQYF
abundance: medium-sized; v_gene: TRBV27; d_gene: -; j_gene: TRBJ1-5; CDR3nt: TGTGCCAGCAGTTTAGACCCGGCCACCGGGCAGCCCCAGCATTTT; CDR3aa: CASSLDPATGQPQHF
abundance: -; v_gene: TRBV19; d_gene: TRBD1; j_gene: TRBJ1-5; CDR3nt: TGTGCCAGTAATCTACAGGGGGCTGGCAATCAGCCCCAGCATTTT; CDR3aa: CASNLQGAGNQPQHF
abundance: -; v_gene: TRBV7-7; d_gene: -; j_gene: TRBJ2-3; CDR3nt: TGTGCTAGCAGCGCAACGGGACAACACACAGATACGCAGTATTTT; CDR3aa: CASSATGQHTDTQYF
abundance: -; v_gene: TRBV11-3; d_gene: -; j_gene: TRBJ2-2; CDR3nt: TGTGCCAGCAGCTCCACGGGACTGGACACCGGGGAGCTGTTTTTT; CDR3aa: CASSSTGLDTGELFF
abundance: -; v_gene: TRBV6-1; d_gene: -; j_gene: TRBJ2-7; CDR3nt: TGTGCCAGCAGTGACCTATACGAGCAGTACTTC; CDR3aa: CASSDLYEQYF
abundance: -; v_gene: TRBV11-2; d_gene: TRBD1; j_gene: TRBJ1-4; CDR3nt: TGTGCCAGCAGCTCCAACGGGACAGTTAATGAAAAACTGTTTTTT; CDR3aa: CASSSNGTVNEKLFF
abundance: -; v_gene: TRBV27; d_gene: -; j_gene: TRBJ1-3; CDR3nt: TGTGCCAGCAGTTTACGAGGGACCTCTGGAAACACCATATATTTT; CDR3aa: CASSLRGTSGNTIYF
abundance: -; v_gene: TRBV6-1; d_gene: -; j_gene: TRBJ1-1; CDR3nt: TGTGCCAGCAGTGAGACGAACACTGAAGCTTTCTTT; CDR3aa: CASSETNTEAFF
abundance: -; v_gene: TRBV10-3; d_gene: -; j_gene: TRBJ1-5; CDR3nt: TGTGCCATCAGTGAGTCACCTCAGCCCCAGCATTTT; CDR3aa: CAISESPQPQHF
abundance: -; v_gene: TRBV9; d_gene: -; j_gene: TRBJ2-5; CDR3nt: TGTGCCAGCAGCGTAGCTGGGGACTGGCGGGGCGAGACCCAGTACTTC; CDR3aa: CASSVAGDWRGETQYF
abundance: -; v_gene: TRBV30; d_gene: -; j_gene: TRBJ2-7; CDR3nt: TGTGCCTGGAGCTTGGGGACCTACGAGCAGTACTTC; CDR3aa: CAWSLGTYEQYF
abundance: -; v_gene: TRBV6-5; d_gene: -; j_gene: TRBJ2-1; CDR3nt: TGTGCCAGTGGGGCCATCTCCTACAATGAGCAGTTCTTC; CDR3aa: CASGAISYNEQFF
abundance: once; v_gene: TRBV29-1; d_gene: -; j_gene: TRBJ2-7; CDR3nt: TGCAGCGTCGTTGGCGGGACGGCCAGCTCCTACGAGCAGTACTTC; CDR3aa: CSVVGGTASSYEQYF
abundance: -; v_gene: TRBV4-2; d_gene: -; j_gene: TRBJ2-2; CDR3nt: TGTGCCAGCAGCCAAGAGGGCAGGGTGGGCACCGGGGAGCTGTTTTTT; CDR3aa: CASSQEGRVGTGELFF